This T cell receptor beta chain was captured in a study of Ad26.COV2.S vaccination and SARS-CoV-2 variants. The CDR3 covers 20 residues. V dropped 1 base and J dropped 5; count of bases not matched to a gene: 20. Germline assignment: CDR1 MNHEY and CDR2 SMNVEV (reference sequence). The study, taken as a whole, reports: Vaccinated individuals (as opposed to placebo recipients) had higher spike-specific TCR breadth. In TCR breadth and depth analyses, total T cell responses may have been underestimated. Breadth, reportedly substantial, characterized the spike-specific CD8+ and CD4+ T cell responses after vaccination. Non-spike TCR breadth did not differ much between vaccine and placebo recipients.

Notes on this clone: Its antigen is undetermined.

Assay used: immunoSEQ multiplex PCR; TCRdb lists only in-frame clones, some missing. The table shows about 350,000 clones, with about 92% occurring only once. The clonotype comes from a human donor who had recovered from COVID-19. Specimen: peripheral blood, collected after recovery from COVID-19. The chain couples TRBV27 to TRBJ2-1; 7 bases agree with TRBD1. The CDR3 DNA is TGTGCCAGCAGTTTATACCAACTTCATCCCGCCGGGACAGCGAACAATGAGCAGTTCTTC. Protein: CASSLYQLHPAGTANNEQFF.